Reported below is one TCR beta chain. The antigen remains unidentified. The data are from a study of cytomegalovirus exposure and HLA in healthy donors. The study's findings and limits: Published work reported that the classifier diagnosed cytomegalovirus status with high specificity and sensitivity. The authors confirmed in vitro that a few CMV-associated chains were specific for CMV antigens. Across donors, most TCRs were seen rarely, yet some public ones were widespread.

Using immunoSEQ multiplex PCR, the repertoire was profiled, and TCRdb retains in-frame clones only, with some absent. Altogether roughly 120,000 clones are present, about 82% being singletons, with the ten largest covering 4.9%. CDR1 LNHDA and CDR2 SQIVND come from the germline V gene (reference sequence). CDR3 size: 15 residues. Deletions cut 1 base from V and 0 bases from J, with 7 bases between. Sequencing input: PBMCs. The chain couples TRBV19 to TRBJ1-5; D not certain. The sequence derives from a man younger than 35 in good health and CMV-seronegative. The CDR3 bases are TGTGCCAGTAGTATAGTCCCAGATAGCAATCAGCCCCAGCATTTT. Its translation is CASSIVPDSNQPQHF. The complete variable domain, with remaining parts taken from reference TRBV19 and TRBJ1-5, reads DGGITQSPKYLFRKEGQNVTLSCEQNLNHDAMYWYRQDPGQGLRLIYYSQIVNDFQKGDIAEGYSVSREKKESFPLTVTSAQKNPTAFYLCASSIVPDSNQPQHFGDGTRLSIL.